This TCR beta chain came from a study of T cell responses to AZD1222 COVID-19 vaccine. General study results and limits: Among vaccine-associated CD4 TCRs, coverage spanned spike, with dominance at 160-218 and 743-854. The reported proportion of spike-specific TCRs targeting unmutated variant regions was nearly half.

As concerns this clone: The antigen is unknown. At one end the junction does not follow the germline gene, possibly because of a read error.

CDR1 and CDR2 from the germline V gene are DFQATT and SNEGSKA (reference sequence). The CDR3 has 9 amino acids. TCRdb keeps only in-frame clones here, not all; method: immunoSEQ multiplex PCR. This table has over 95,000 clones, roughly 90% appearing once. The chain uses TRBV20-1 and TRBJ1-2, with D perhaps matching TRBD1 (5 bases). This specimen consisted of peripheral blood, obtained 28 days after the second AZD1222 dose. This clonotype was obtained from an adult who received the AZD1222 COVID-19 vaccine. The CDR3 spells CSAGTPRAF. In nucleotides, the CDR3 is TGCAGTGCTGGGACCCCGAGGGCCTTC.